Following are 21 T cell receptor beta chains from one sample sequenced in a study of shared T cell receptors in the human thymus. The method was immunoSEQ multiplex PCR; TCRdb's version includes in-frame clones alone and lacks a portion of them. The sample consists of about 730,000 clones, 70% to 90% of them appearing once. These data were also filed under a second study, of human thymus T cells.

Sequencing was carried out using thymocytes. Receptors were obtained from a girl under three years old with a congenital heart defect.

The rearrangement links TRBV25-1 to TRBJ2-3, with 11 bases that match TRBD2. J gave up 5 bases and V 3 bases, and 7 bases lay outside the gene matches. CDR3 length equals 16 residues. CDR1 is MGHDK and CDR2 is SYGVNS in the germline V gene. The CDR3 sequence: CASSDLSGGARDTQYF. CDR3 bases: TGTGCCAGCAGTGACCTTAGCGGGGGGGCTCGAGATACGCAGTATTTT.

CDR3: CASGLTGGLPTGELFF. CDR3 bases: TGTGCTAGTGGTTTGACGGGGGGCCTTCCTACCGGGGAGCTGTTTTTT. The chain recombines TRBV12-5 with TRBJ2-2; D is possibly TRBD2 (7 bases). CDR3 size: 16 residues. V was clipped by 2 bases and J by 5 bases, with 15 bases between them. Germline-derived CDR1 and CDR2 are LGHNT and FRNRAP.

This chain connects TRBV4-1 to TRBJ2-1; 8 bases align to TRBD1. There are 20 residues in the CDR3. The V segment lost 1 base and the J segment 3 bases; nucleotides outside the gene matches: 17. Per the germline V gene, CDR1 is MGHRA and CDR2 is YSYEKL. CDR3 amino acids: CASSQVNAMGETGVYNEQFF. Written as DNA, the CDR3 is TGCGCCAGCAGCCAAGTCAACGCAATGGGGGAGACAGGGGTCTACAATGAGCAGTTCTTC.

The chain combines TRBV27 with TRBJ2-7; 7 bases are a match to TRBD2. Germline values: CDR1 MNHEY, CDR2 SMNVEV (reference sequence). Unmatched junction bases numbered 11, after V lost 1 base and J lost 5 bases. This CDR3 contains 16 residues. The CDR3 DNA reads as TGTGCCAGCAGTTTATTCGGACTAGGCTGGAGGGACGAGCAGTACTTC. It yields the protein CASSLFGLGWRDEQYF.

This clone appeared once. The chain combines TRBV12-5 with TRBJ2-2; D is unresolved. V shed 7 bases and J shed 5 bases, with 8 bases lying between them. The CDR3 loop spans 12 amino acids. In germline, CDR1 is LGHNT, CDR2 FRNRAP. CDR3 loop: CASENETGELFF. CDR3 DNA: TGTGCTAGTGAAAACGAGACCGGGGAGCTGTTTTTT.

This clone came up a few times. The V and J genes are TRBV5-1 and TRBJ2-3; TRBD1 might be the D (6 bases). Germline CDR1 SGHRS, CDR2 YFSETQ. The V end was cut by 3 bases, the J end by 14 bases, with 19 bases between. This CDR3 is built from 13 residues. CDR3 bases: TGCGCCAGCAGCTGGGACCCAGGGGTTAGTCCGTATTTT. This translates into CASSWDPGVSPYF. The whole variable domain, filled in from reference TRBV5-1 and TRBJ2-3, reads KAGVTQTPRYLIKTRGQQVTLSCSPISGHRSVSWYQQTPGQGLQFLFEYFSETQRNKGNFPGRFSGRQFSNSRSEMNVSTLELGDSALYLCASSWDPGVSPYFGPGTRLTVL.

This clone occurred a few times. The chain links TRBV5-8 to TRBJ1-6, with TRBD1 as a possible D gene (6 bases). From germline, CDR1 is SGHTS and CDR2 YDEGEE. The CDR3 length is 14 residues. V was cut by 1 base and J by 14 bases, with 16 bases left in between. The DNA for the CDR3 is TGTGCCAGCAGCTTGAATTTCCGGGACATCTCCCTCCACTTT. Translated: CASSLNFRDISLHF.

The J gene is TRBJ1-1, the V gene TRBV28, with 9 bases fitting TRBD1. The CDR3 consists of 16 residues. With 5 bases clipped from V and 3 bases from J, the junction kept 10 bases outside the gene matches. Germline CDR1 reads MDHEN; CDR2 reads SYDVKM. CDR3 amino acids: CASSPGTGLVYTEAFF. Written as DNA, the CDR3 is TGTGCCAGCAGTCCCGGGACAGGGTTAGTTTACACTGAAGCTTTCTTT. The full variable domain, in which reference TRBV28 and TRBJ1-1 provide the parts outside the CDR3, is DVKVTQSSRYLVKRTGEKVFLECVQDMDHENMFWYRQDPGLGLRLIYFSYDVKMKEKGDIPEGYSVSREKKERFSLILESASTNQTSMYLCASSPGTGLVYTEAFFGQGTRLTVV.

The rearrangement joins TRBV19 to TRBJ2-4; 11 bases are a match to TRBD1. J lost 0 bases, V lost 5 bases, and 15 bases had no gene match. There are 20 residues in the CDR3. Germline V gives CDR1 LNHDA, CDR2 SQIVND (reference sequence). The CDR3 loop reads CASSPVPGTGGWSAKNIQYF. In DNA form, the CDR3 reads TGTGCCAGTAGTCCCGTACCGGGGACAGGGGGGTGGTCAGCCAAAAACATTCAGTACTTC.

This clone was counted only a few times. This chain uses TRBV6-5 with TRBJ1-1; 8 bases match TRBD1. This CDR3 contains 14 residues. The J segment lost 5 bases and the V segment lost 7 bases, leaving 9 bases of the junction unmatched. The germline V gene encodes CDR1 MNHEY and CDR2 SVGAGI. The CDR3 DNA is TGTGCCAGCAATCCCGGACAGGGCGGGACTGAAGCTTTCTTT. Protein sequence: CASNPGQGGTEAFF.

V usage is TRBV5-1 and J usage is TRBJ2-1, with TRBD1 matching 9 bases. The V gene end was trimmed by 4 bases and the J gene end by 6 bases; junction bases not matched to a gene: 11. CDR3 length: 16 residues. The germline V gene has CDR1 SGHRS and CDR2 YFSETQ. CDR3 bases: TGCGCCAGCAGCCCTGGGACAGGGAGAAGGTCCAATGAGCAGTTCTTC. It encodes CASSPGTGRRSNEQFF.

This chain connects TRBV7-9 to TRBJ2-7; 12 bases map to TRBD1. CDR1 is SEHNR, CDR2 FQNEAQ, per germline (reference sequence). The length of the CDR3 is 15 residues. Trimming at V came to 5 bases and at J to 3 bases, leaving 5 bases not matched to a gene. CDR3 loop: CASSNRDRGHYEQYF. The CDR3 nucleotides are TGTGCCAGCAGCAACCGGGACAGGGGGCACTACGAGCAGTACTTC.

V gene TRBV6-4 combines with J gene TRBJ1-2, with TRBD1 as a possible D gene (5 bases). CDR1 and CDR2 from the germline V gene are MRHNA and SNTAGT. The V gene lost 0 bases and the J gene lost 4 bases, with 21 bases spanning the gap. The CDR3 length is 18 residues. The CDR3 loop is CASSDSRRSGESTYGYTF. The CDR3 nucleotides are TGTGCCAGCAGTGACTCGAGAAGGTCGGGGGAATCGACCTATGGCTACACCTTC.

The gene calls are TRBV10-1 and TRBJ2-7; D is perhaps TRBD1 (6 bases). The ends were cut back, 3 bases at V and 2 bases at J, with 11 bases in the middle. CDR3 length equals 14 residues. Germline CDR1 is WNHNN and CDR2 is SYGVQD (reference sequence). The CDR3 coding sequence is TGCGCCAGCAGTGATGGACAGCCCCCCTACGAGCAGTACTTC. Protein sequence: CASSDGQPPYEQYF.

This clone was counted between two and nine times. The sample carries other DNA sequences with the same CDR3. The chain has TRBV5-1 and TRBJ1-2, with TRBD1 matching 11 bases. CDR1 and CDR2 from the germline V gene are SGHRS and YFSETQ. After removal of 4 bases from V and 5 bases from J, the junction contained 7 bases not matched to a gene. The CDR3 sequence is 15 residues long. The CDR3 protein is CASSPGQGAGYGYTF. The CDR3 DNA reads TGCGCCAGCAGCCCCGGACAGGGGGCTGGGTATGGCTACACCTTC.

The chain couples TRBV6-1 to TRBJ1-1; no firm D call. V was pared by 7 bases and J by 2 bases, with 11 bases between. The CDR3 extends over 13 amino acids. Germline CDR1 reads MNHNS; CDR2 reads SASEGT. CDR3 sequence: CASTDGVNTEAFF. The CDR3 nucleotides read TGTGCCAGCACCGACGGGGTTAACACTGAAGCTTTCTTT.

The chain links TRBV6-1 to TRBJ1-1; D not certain. Trimming left V 3 bases short and J 11 bases short, with 16 bases between. The CDR3 loop spans 13 amino acids. From germline, CDR1 is MNHNS and CDR2 SASEGT. The CDR3 sequence: CASSERSSQSAFF. The CDR3 DNA sequence: TGTGCCAGCAGTGAGAGGAGCTCCCAGTCGGCTTTCTTT.

This clone was counted between two and nine times. The J gene is TRBJ1-1, the V gene TRBV5-5; maybe TRBD1 (5 bases). The V and J ends lost 2 bases and 8 bases respectively, with 25 bases between them. The CDR3 length is 17 residues. The germline V gene has CDR1 SGHKS and CDR2 YYEKEE (reference sequence). CDR3 amino acids: CASSLKGVNWAVGEAFF. Here the CDR3 DNA reads TGTGCCAGCAGCTTAAAAGGGGTAAATTGGGCTGTAGGGGAAGCTTTCTTT.

Comments on this clone: Relative to the germline gene, one junction end is altered; a read error may explain this. This chain joins TRBV6-1 and TRBJ1-2; D may be TRBD1 (6 bases). This CDR3 spans 10 amino acids. Germline V lookup: CDR1 MNHNS, CDR2 SASEGT. The CDR3 sequence is CASSAGTQCF. Here the CDR3 DNA reads TGTGCCAGCAGTGCCGGGACACAGTGTTTC.

The chain couples TRBV30 to TRBJ1-1; the D is unclear. This CDR3 has 16 amino acids. The V end lost 0 bases, the J end lost 3 bases, and 17 bases lay between the germline ends. Germline V lookup: CDR1 GTSNPN, CDR2 SVGIG (reference sequence). CDR3 sequence (DNA): TGTGCCTGGAGTGTATGGGCAACTCGGCGGGACACTGAAGCTTTCTTT. Protein product: CAWSVWATRRDTEAFF.

The chain couples TRBV28 to TRBJ2-5; D unresolved. The V gene's germline CDR1 is MDHEN and CDR2 SYDVKM. Between the trimmed V and J ends, which lost 2 bases and 2 bases, there was a span of 9 bases. CDR3 length: 14 amino acids. CDR3 nucleotides: TGTGCCAGCAGTTTAGTTGTCAGGCAAGAGACCCAGTACTTC. This encodes CASSLVVRQETQYF.